Presented here are 22 T cell receptor beta chains from one specimen sequenced in a study of T cells after yellow fever vaccination. MiXCR was run by TCRdb on the 5' RACE reads, yielding one entry per CDR3 protein. Among approximately 250,000 distinct CDR3 sequences listed, approximately 6.7% were seen once. The sequenced sample was CD4+ T cells sorted from PBMCs, obtained on the day of the yellow fever booster vaccination. The origin of the receptors is a man aged 30 to 39 who received the YFV17D yellow fever vaccine.

The gene calls are TRBV5-1 and TRBJ2-7, with TRBD2 matching 7 bases. Per the germline V gene, CDR1 is SGHRS and CDR2 is YFSETQ. The CDR3 covers 15 residues. The J segment lost 2 bases and the V segment lost 4 bases, leaving 9 bases of the junction unmatched. CDR3 protein: CASSPNGAGPYEQYF. For the CDR3, the DNA is TGCGCCAGCAGCCCCAATGGAGCGGGACCCTACGAGCAGTACTTC.

This clonotype was recorded at least ten times. The chain joins TRBV25-1 to TRBJ1-2; the D is unclear. Germline V gene lookup returns CDR1 MGHDK and CDR2 SYGVNS. V was trimmed by 6 bases and J by 6 bases, leaving 17 bases between them. The CDR3 is 14 residues long. The chain's CDR3 is CASSPHGSGNGYTF. The CDR3 DNA reads TGTGCCAGCAGCCCCCATGGGTCCGGAAATGGCTACACCTTC.

This clonotype was observed many times. V is TRBV14 and J is TRBJ2-5, with 7 bases lining up with TRBD2. The CDR3 spans 14 residues. V was pared by 6 bases and J by 5 bases, with 9 bases of the junction left unmatched. The germline CDR1 and CDR2 sequences are SGHDN and FVKESK. CDR3: CASSTAGNRETQYF. The DNA for the CDR3 is TGTGCCAGCAGTACAGCGGGAAATCGGGAGACCCAGTACTTC.

This chain joins TRBV18 and TRBJ1-2; 7 positions agree with TRBD1. The CDR3 is made up of 16 amino acids. In germline, CDR1 is KGHSH, CDR2 LQKENI. The J segment lost 7 bases and the V segment lost 1 base, leaving 12 bases of the junction unmatched. This CDR3 reads CASSPLSLGGEAGYTF. The CDR3 DNA reads TGTGCCAGCTCACCACTCTCCTTAGGGGGCGAAGCTGGCTACACCTTC.

This clonotype was recorded at least ten times. The J gene is TRBJ2-3, the V gene TRBV20-1; D remains unclear. The ends were cut back, 1 base at V and 0 bases at J, with 5 bases in the middle. CDR3 size: 13 residues. CDR1 DFQATT and CDR2 SNEGSKA come from the germline V gene (reference sequence). The CDR3 bases are TGCAGTGCTAGAGCCGGCAGCACAGATACGCAGTATTTT. Encoded protein: CSARAGSTDTQYF.

The chain employs TRBV29-1 and TRBJ1-1, with D hard to call. This CDR3 spans 14 amino acids. Trimming stripped 2 bases from V and 0 bases from J, with 10 bases between. Germline V gene lookup returns CDR1 SQVTM and CDR2 ANQGSEA. Here the CDR3 reads CSVERVLLNTEAFF. CDR3 DNA sequence: TGCAGCGTTGAAAGGGTACTGCTGAACACTGAAGCTTTCTTT.

The rearrangement uses TRBV7-2 and TRBJ2-7; D might be TRBD2 (5 bases). Germline values: CDR1 SGHTA, CDR2 FQGNSA. With 2 bases removed from V and 1 base from J, the gap between germline ends came to 12 bases. The CDR3 is 15 amino acids. The CDR3 is CASSLMRDESYEQYF. CDR3 nucleotides: TGTGCCAGCAGCTTAATGAGGGATGAATCCTACGAGCAGTACTTC.

This clonotype was detected only a few times. The chain couples TRBV12-3 or TRBV12-4 to TRBJ2-7, with D possibly matching TRBD2 (5 bases). The length of the CDR3 is 13 residues. The germline V and J ends were trimmed by 6 bases and 2 bases, with 11 bases remaining between them. The CDR3 is CASRPSGTYEQYF. In DNA form, the CDR3 reads TGTGCCAGCAGGCCGAGCGGCACCTACGAGCAGTACTTC.

This clonotype was counted between two and nine times. The V gene is TRBV7-3, the J gene TRBJ2-1; 10 bases match TRBD2. The CDR3 length is 15 residues. The ends lost 2 bases at V and 5 bases at J; junction bases unmatched: 3. The germline V gene has CDR1 SGHTA and CDR2 FQGTGA. The CDR3 bases are TGTGCCAGCAGCTTAGATAGCGGGAGGCACAATGAGCAGTTCTTC. Protein: CASSLDSGRHNEQFF.

At least ten counts were recorded for this clonotype. This chain links TRBV5-1 with TRBJ1-5, with D hard to call. Germline V gene sequence: CDR1 SGHRS, CDR2 YFSETQ. This CDR3 has 15 amino acids. Trimming left V 4 bases short and J 9 bases short, with 20 bases between. The CDR3 reads CASSANGGSPGPQHF. The CDR3 nucleotides read TGCGCCAGCAGCGCAAATGGAGGGAGCCCGGGGCCCCAGCATTTT.

The table lists this clonotype with many counts. The chain joins TRBV3-1 to TRBJ2-5; D call uncertain. V lost 0 bases and J lost 5, with 7 bases in between. The CDR3 runs to 13 residues. Germline values: CDR1 LGHDT, CDR2 YNNKEL (reference sequence). The CDR3 nucleotides are TGTGCCAGCAGCCAAGATCGTTCGGAGACCCAGTACTTC. This translates into CASSQDRSETQYF.

This clonotype was observed at least ten times. This chain uses TRBV28 with TRBJ2-7; D ambiguous. This CDR3 is 15 amino acids long. The ends were cut back, 2 bases at V and 3 bases at J, with 14 bases in the middle. In germline, CDR1 is MDHEN, CDR2 SYDVKM. This CDR3 reads CASSLGGRIIYEQYF. The CDR3 nucleotides are TGTGCCAGCAGTTTAGGTGGACGGATAATCTACGAGCAGTACTTC.

This clonotype was seen at least ten times. V is TRBV5-1 and J is TRBJ2-3; TRBD2 aligns across 14 bases. CDR1 and CDR2 (germline): SGHRS, YFSETQ. The CDR3 runs 18 residues. J was trimmed by 5 bases and V by 3 bases; bases with no gene match: 11. CDR3 amino acids: CASSSTGLAGGSQDTQYF. CDR3 in DNA: TGCGCCAGCAGCTCCACCGGACTAGCGGGAGGTAGTCAAGATACGCAGTATTTT.

This clonotype was observed many times. The gene calls are TRBV5-1 and TRBJ2-7, with a possible D match to TRBD1 (6 bases). The CDR3 is 14 residues long. Germline assignment: CDR1 SGHRS and CDR2 YFSETQ. V gave up 0 bases and J gave up 1 base, with 8 bases separating them. The CDR3 region is CASSLEGQSYEQYF. CDR3 sequence (DNA): TGCGCCAGCAGCTTGGAAGGACAGTCCTACGAGCAGTACTTC.

This clonotype was observed at least ten times. This chain joins TRBV19 and TRBJ1-2; D call uncertain. V lost 3 bases and J 8 bases, leaving 13 bases between the germline ends. Looked up from germline, CDR1 is LNHDA and CDR2 is SQIVND (reference sequence). The CDR3 extends over 13 amino acids. The CDR3 sequence is CASSITGIQGYTF. The CDR3 DNA is TGTGCCAGTAGTATCACCGGCATTCAGGGCTACACCTTC.

Only a few counts were recorded for this clonotype. J is TRBJ1-5 and V is TRBV30; D gene uncertain. The CDR3 extends over 13 amino acids. Germline lookup yields CDR1 GTSNPN and CDR2 SVGIG (reference sequence). The V gene lost 2 bases and the J gene lost 5 bases, with 10 bases spanning the gap. CDR3 amino acids: CAWSPRYYQPQHF. The CDR3 DNA follows: TGTGCCTGGAGTCCTAGATACTATCAGCCCCAGCATTTT.

The sample holds many counts of this clonotype. The chain is built from TRBV29-1 and TRBJ1-1; a possible D gene is TRBD1 (5 bases). Germline lookup yields CDR1 SQVTM and CDR2 ANQGSEA. The CDR3 length is 14 residues. With 6 bases removed from V and 4 bases from J, the gap between germline ends came to 18 bases. The DNA for the CDR3 is TGCAGCGTGACGGGGCGCTGGGAGGGCACTGAAGCTTTCTTT. It codes for CSVTGRWEGTEAFF. The full variable domain, with the rest looked up from reference TRBV29-1 and TRBJ1-1, is SAVISQKPSRDICQRGTSLTIQCQVDSQVTMMFWYRQQPGQSLTLIATANQGSEATYESGFVIDKFPISRPNLTFSTLTVSNMSPEDSSIYLCSVTGRWEGTEAFFGQGTRLTVV.

The chain carries TRBV7-2 and TRBJ2-3; weak D call: TRBD2 (6 bases). Germline assignment: CDR1 SGHTA and CDR2 FQGNSA. This CDR3 contains 12 residues. V lost 1 base and J lost 8, with 7 bases in between. CDR3 sequence (DNA): TGTGCCAGCAGCTTAGGCGGGACTACGCAGTATTTT. This codes for CASSLGGTTQYF.

With respect to this clonotype: Without the conserved terminal phenylalanine or tryptophan, this CDR3 likely stems from a read error. The chain uses TRBV10-3 and TRBJ2-4; no clear D. Trimming removed 3 bases at V and 8 bases at J, with 14 bases between. Germline lookup yields CDR1 ENHRY and CDR2 SYGVKD. The CDR3 has 14 residues. CDR3 bases: TGTGCCATCAGTGACAGCGTTCAAGGGCACATTCAGTACTAC. It is translated as CAISDSVQGHIQYY.

The chain combines TRBV7-2 with TRBJ2-7; maybe TRBD2 (7 bases). The CDR3 contains 14 residues. Germline V gene data show CDR1 as SGHTA and CDR2 as FQGNSA. Between the trimmed V and J ends, which lost 2 bases and 5 bases, there was a span of 13 bases. CDR3 sequence (DNA): TGTGCCAGCAGCTTAATTCGGGGGGCGCACGAGCAGTACTTC. It is translated as CASSLIRGAHEQYF.

The table lists this clonotype with many counts. The V gene is TRBV12-3 or TRBV12-4, the J gene TRBJ2-2; D gene unclear. V was clipped by 5 bases and J by 7 bases, with 11 bases between them. The CDR3 loop spans 13 amino acids. The CDR3 DNA is TGTGCCAGCAGTCCCGGCTGGTTCGGGGAGCTGTTTTTT. Its translation is CASSPGWFGELFF.

At least ten counts were recorded for this clonotype. The chain uses TRBV2 and TRBJ1-5, with TRBD1 matching 8 bases. The CDR3 length is 14 residues. Per the germline V gene, CDR1 is SNHLY and CDR2 is FYNNEI. The V segment lost 1 base and the J segment 6 bases; nucleotides outside the gene matches: 2. The CDR3 reads CASSEGTGGQPQHF. The CDR3 DNA sequence: TGTGCCAGCAGTGAAGGTACAGGGGGTCAGCCCCAGCATTTT.